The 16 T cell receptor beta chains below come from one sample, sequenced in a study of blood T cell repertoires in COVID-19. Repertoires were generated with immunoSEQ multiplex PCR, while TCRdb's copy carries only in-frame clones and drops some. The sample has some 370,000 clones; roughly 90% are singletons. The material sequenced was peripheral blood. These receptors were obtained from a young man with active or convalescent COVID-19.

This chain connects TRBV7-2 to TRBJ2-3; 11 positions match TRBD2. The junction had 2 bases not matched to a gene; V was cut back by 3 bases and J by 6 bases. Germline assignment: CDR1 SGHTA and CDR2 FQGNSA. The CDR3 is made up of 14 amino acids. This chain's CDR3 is CASSFSGGADTQYF. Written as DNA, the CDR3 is TGTGCCAGCAGCTTTAGCGGGGGGGCCGATACGCAGTATTTT. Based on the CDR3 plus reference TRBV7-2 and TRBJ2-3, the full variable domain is GAGVSQSPSNKVTEKGKDVELRCDPISGHTALYWYRQSLGQGLEFLIYFQGNSAPDKSGLPSDRFSAERTGGSVSTLTIQRTQQEDSAVYLCASSFSGGADTQYFGPGTRLTVL.

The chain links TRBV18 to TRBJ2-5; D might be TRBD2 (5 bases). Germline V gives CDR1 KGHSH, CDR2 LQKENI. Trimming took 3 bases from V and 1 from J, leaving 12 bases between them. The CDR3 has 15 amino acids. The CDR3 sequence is CASSPGVGFQETQYF. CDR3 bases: TGTGCCAGCTCACCCGGGGTGGGCTTCCAAGAGACCCAGTACTTC.

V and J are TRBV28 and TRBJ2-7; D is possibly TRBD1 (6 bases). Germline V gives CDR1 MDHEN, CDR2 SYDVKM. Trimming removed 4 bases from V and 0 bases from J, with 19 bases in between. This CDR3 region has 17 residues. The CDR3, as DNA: TGTGCCAGCAGTTGGGCAGGGGCCAAAAAGAGCTCCTACGAGCAGTACTTC. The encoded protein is CASSWAGAKKSSYEQYF.

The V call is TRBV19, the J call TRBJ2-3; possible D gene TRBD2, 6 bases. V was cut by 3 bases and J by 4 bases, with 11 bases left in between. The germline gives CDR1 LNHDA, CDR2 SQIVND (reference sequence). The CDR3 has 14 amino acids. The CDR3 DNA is TGTGCCAGTAGTATCTTCAGGGAGGCAGATACGCAGTATTTT. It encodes CASSIFREADTQYF.

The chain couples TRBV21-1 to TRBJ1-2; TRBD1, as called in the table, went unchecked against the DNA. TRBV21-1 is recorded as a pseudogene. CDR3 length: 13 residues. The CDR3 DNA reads TGTGCCAGCAGCAAAAAAGGGGGCGATGGCTACACCTTC. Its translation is CASSKKGGDGYTF.

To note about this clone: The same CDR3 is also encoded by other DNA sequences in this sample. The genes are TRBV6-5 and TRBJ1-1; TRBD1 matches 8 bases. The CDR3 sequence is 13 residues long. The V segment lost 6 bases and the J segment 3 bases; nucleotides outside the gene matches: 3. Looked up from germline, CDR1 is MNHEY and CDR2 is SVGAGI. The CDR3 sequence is CASSRGQDTEAFF. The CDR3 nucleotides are TGTGCCAGCAGCAGGGGGCAGGACACTGAAGCTTTCTTT.

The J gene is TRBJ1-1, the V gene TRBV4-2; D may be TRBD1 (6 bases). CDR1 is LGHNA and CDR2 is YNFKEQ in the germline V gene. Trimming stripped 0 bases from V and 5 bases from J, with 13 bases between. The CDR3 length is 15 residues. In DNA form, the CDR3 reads TGTGCCAGCAGCCAAGAGGGAGGGGGGTCGACTGAAGCTTTCTTT. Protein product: CASSQEGGGSTEAFF.

Here the CDR3 DNA reads TGTGCCAGCAGTTTCAGATTTAGCGGGACCCCTCTCTACAATGAGCAGTTCTTC. Protein: CASSFRFSGTPLYNEQFF. The chain employs TRBV28 and TRBJ2-1, with TRBD2 matching 8 bases. Germline assignment: CDR1 MDHEN and CDR2 SYDVKM. The CDR3 is 18 amino acids. V was clipped by 3 bases and J by 3 bases; unmatched bases: 13.

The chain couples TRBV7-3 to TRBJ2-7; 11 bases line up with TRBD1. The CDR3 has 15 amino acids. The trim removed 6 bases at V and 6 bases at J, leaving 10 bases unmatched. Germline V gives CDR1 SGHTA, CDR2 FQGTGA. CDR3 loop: CASSQYAGTGGEQYF. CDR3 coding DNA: TGTGCCAGCAGTCAATATGCCGGGACAGGGGGCGAGCAGTACTTC.

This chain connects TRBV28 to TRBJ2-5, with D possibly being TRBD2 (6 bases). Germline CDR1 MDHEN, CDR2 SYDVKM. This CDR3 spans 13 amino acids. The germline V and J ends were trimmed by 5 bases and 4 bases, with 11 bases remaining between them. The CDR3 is CASSPGGLETQYF. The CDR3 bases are TGTGCCAGCAGTCCCGGAGGGCTAGAGACCCAGTACTTC.

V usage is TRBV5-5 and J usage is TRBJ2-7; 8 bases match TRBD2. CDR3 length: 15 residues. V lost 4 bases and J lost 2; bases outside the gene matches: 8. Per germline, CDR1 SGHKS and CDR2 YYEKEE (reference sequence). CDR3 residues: CASSLGVAGTYEQYF. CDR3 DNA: TGTGCCAGCAGCCTGGGAGTAGCGGGGACCTACGAGCAGTACTTC.

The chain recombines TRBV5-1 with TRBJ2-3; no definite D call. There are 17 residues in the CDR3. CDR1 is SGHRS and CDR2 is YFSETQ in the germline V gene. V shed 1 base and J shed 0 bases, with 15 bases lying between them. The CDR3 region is CASSLSRGSGSTDTQYF. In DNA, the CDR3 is TGCGCCAGCAGCTTGAGTCGCGGAAGTGGTAGCACAGATACGCAGTATTTT. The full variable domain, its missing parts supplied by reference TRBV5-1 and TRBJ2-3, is KAGVTQTPRYLIKTRGQQVTLSCSPISGHRSVSWYQQTPGQGLQFLFEYFSETQRNKGNFPGRFSGRQFSNSRSEMNVSTLELGDSALYLCASSLSRGSGSTDTQYFGPGTRLTVL.

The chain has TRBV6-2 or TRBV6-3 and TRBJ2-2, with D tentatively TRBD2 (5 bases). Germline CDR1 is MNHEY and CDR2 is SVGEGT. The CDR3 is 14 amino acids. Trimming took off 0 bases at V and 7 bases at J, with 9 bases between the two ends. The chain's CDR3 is CASSYSDYVGELFF. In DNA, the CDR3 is TGTGCCAGCAGTTACTCCGACTATGTCGGGGAGCTGTTTTTT.

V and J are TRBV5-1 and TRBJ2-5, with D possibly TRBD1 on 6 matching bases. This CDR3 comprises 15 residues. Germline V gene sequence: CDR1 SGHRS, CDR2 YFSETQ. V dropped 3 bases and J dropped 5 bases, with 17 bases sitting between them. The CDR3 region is CASSYGTIQRETQYF. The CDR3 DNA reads TGCGCCAGCAGCTATGGGACAATTCAAAGGGAGACCCAGTACTTC.

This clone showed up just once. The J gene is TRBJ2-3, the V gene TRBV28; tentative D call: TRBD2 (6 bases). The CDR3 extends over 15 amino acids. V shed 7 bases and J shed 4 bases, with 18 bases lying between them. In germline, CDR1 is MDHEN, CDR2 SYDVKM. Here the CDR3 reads CASKDTQLAADTQYF. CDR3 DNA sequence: TGTGCCAGCAAAGACACCCAGTTAGCGGCAGATACGCAGTATTTT. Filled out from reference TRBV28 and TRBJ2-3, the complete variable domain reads DVKVTQSSRYLVKRTGEKVFLECVQDMDHENMFWYRQDPGLGLRLIYFSYDVKMKEKGDIPEGYSVSREKKERFSLILESASTNQTSMYLCASKDTQLAADTQYFGPGTRLTVL.

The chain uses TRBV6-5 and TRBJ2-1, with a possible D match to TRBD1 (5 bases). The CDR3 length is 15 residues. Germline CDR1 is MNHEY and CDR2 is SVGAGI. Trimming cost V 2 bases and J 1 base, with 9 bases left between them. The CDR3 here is CASSYTAGSYNEQFF. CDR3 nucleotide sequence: TGTGCCAGCAGTTACACAGCAGGGTCCTACAATGAGCAGTTCTTC.